This record concerns one T cell receptor (beta chain) sequence. This clonotype came up a few times. No antigen is known for it. No clone much larger than this one lies a single base away; base qualities are absent. Synthesis of TCR cDNA relied on 5'RACE template switching, a step that introduced a universal primer site along with unique molecular identifiers. cDNA synthesis was primed from both the TCR alpha and TCR beta constant segments. Two PCR steps were used to amplify libraries, with sample barcodes and sequencing adapters being added in the second step. Sequencing of libraries was done on Illumina HiSeq 2500 (2x100 bp) or NovaSeq (2x150 bp). In the source study's methods: MIGEC was used to demultiplex reads and collapse the reads into UMI consensus sequences, and MiXCR was used for V(D)J alignment. Clonotypes responding to the vaccine were identified with edgeR on replicate PBMC samples, with the criteria of FDR below 0.01 and a log2 fold change above 5 up to day 15. Each bulk clonotype received a CD4 or CD8 identity based on whether the sequenced CD4 or CD8 repertoire contained that clonotype at higher abundance. TCRdb took the public reads, trimmed them with fastp at Q25, ran MiXCR for clone calling and kept in-frame beta chains. Here each entry gathers all rows of one CDR3 protein and keeps the most common genes and DNA. TCRdb assigned the V and J calls; the authors' analysis was not used. Counted in this sample were around 340,000 distinct CDR3 sequences; roughly 8.7% of them appeared once. Roughly 18% of the sample is in the top ten clones.

Including cysteine and phenylalanine, the CDR3 has 19 amino acids. Only CDR3 DNA remains: 57 bases, in frame from the first base. Taken from the germline V gene (reference sequence), the CDR1 and CDR2 loops are SGHAT and FQDESV. V was cut back by 5 bases and J by 9 bases, leaving a gap of 32 bases between them. The data originate from a study of T cells after yellow fever vaccination (dated by TCRdb to about 2019). About the investigation overall: The SMART-Seq v4 Ultra Low Input RNA kit was used to prepare libraries from fractions with low cell numbers. Bulk PBMC replicates and cell subsets were isolated from blood drawn at multiple timepoints before and after both primary and secondary immunization. To track T-cell clones before and after primary and booster YFV17D yellow fever vaccination, bulk TCR alpha and beta repertoires were sequenced longitudinally. The cohort comprised two healthy male donors, one aged 18 to 30 and one aged 30 to 40 years.

This specimen's treatment or condition label, interpreted: live attenuated yellow fever vaccine strain. At every blood-draw timepoint, two biological replicates of bulk PBMCs were collected. A standard Ficoll-Paque protocol was used to isolate PBMCs from peripheral blood. TriZol was used to extract RNA from bulk PBMCs, CD4 and CD8 fractions, and dextramer-positive and dextramer-negative fractions. On the study overall, not on this receptor specifically: A small fraction of clonotypes appeared in both the CD4 and CD8 compartments, likely as a result of convergent recombination. Because only two donors were included in the study, the extent to which the findings can be generalized is limited. Compared with the primary T-cell response, the secondary T-cell response was faster but weaker, reaching its peak on day 5 rather than on day 15. FACS-sorted repertoires could contain abundant contaminating clonotypes from the bulk population, so computational filtering was required. Most clones expanded after primary vaccination were re-detected after the booster (approximately 96% of CD4 and around 86% of CD8), suggesting broad memory maintenance.

Sample: PBMCs, taken on the day of the first yellow fever vaccination. The receptor was isolated from a man between 18 and 29 years old who received the YFV17D yellow fever vaccine. The chain employs TRBV11-1 and TRBJ2-1; the D gene is unclear. The sequenced DNA is TGTGCCAGCAGCCCCAACCCGAGAAGTAGGCCCGCCCGTGTGGCTGAGCAGTTCTTC. The translation is CASSPNPRSRPARVAEQFF.